These 5 T cell receptor beta chains originate from one sample sequenced in a study of blood T cell repertoires in COVID-19. Sequencing used immunoSEQ multiplex PCR; TCRdb keeps in-frame clones, though not all of them. The table shows some 270,000 clones, with approximately 84% occurring only once. The material sequenced was PBMCs or T cells enriched from blood (not recorded which). The source of these receptors is a man aged 45-65 years who had recovered from COVID-19.

This rearrangement joins TRBV6-5 to TRBJ2-2; D perhaps matches TRBD2 (5 bases). From germline, CDR1 is MNHEY and CDR2 SVGAGI. CDR3 length: 14 residues. The V end lost 8 bases, the J end lost 5 bases, and 15 bases lay between the germline ends. CDR3 DNA: TGTGCCAGCCGGGCGGGCTACCCAACCGGGGAGCTGTTTTTT. Translation gives CASRAGYPTGELFF.

The chain combines TRBV3-1 (or the pseudogene TRBV3-2) with TRBJ1-4, with D possibly being TRBD1 (5 bases). CDR3 size: 14 residues. Germline V gene lookup returns CDR1 LGHDT and CDR2 YNNKEL (reference sequence). Deletions cut 4 bases from V and 8 bases from J, with 14 bases between. CDR3 amino acids: CASSRRGGGEKLFF. CDR3 DNA: TGTGCCAGCAGCCGGAGGGGTGGAGGCGAAAAACTGTTTTTT.

J is TRBJ2-5 and V is TRBV3-1 (or the pseudogene TRBV3-2); 14 bases align to TRBD2. V lost 4 bases, J lost 5 bases, and 0 bases stayed unmatched. Germline CDR1 is LGHDT and CDR2 is YNNKEL (reference sequence). This CDR3 has 14 amino acids. For the CDR3, the DNA is TGTGCCAGCAGCCGGACTAGCGGGGGGGAGACCCAGTACTTC. This codes for CASSRTSGGETQYF.

The CDR3 DNA reads as TGTGCCAGCAGCTTGGGAGGGGGGGTAGGCACTGAAGCTTTCTTT. The encoded protein is CASSLGGGVGTEAFF. The chain links TRBV5-6 to TRBJ1-1, with TRBD1 as a possible D gene (6 bases). The germline V and J ends were trimmed by 0 bases and 4 bases, with 13 bases remaining between them. CDR3 length: 15 residues. Germline CDR1 SGHDT, CDR2 YYEEEE.

V usage is TRBV5-4 and J usage is TRBJ1-1, with 7 positions matching TRBD1. Germline V gives CDR1 SGHNT, CDR2 YYREEE (reference sequence). This CDR3 is built from 14 residues. V lost 0 bases to trimming and J lost 4 bases; unmatched junction nucleotides: 3. CDR3 sequence reads: CASSLGDRGTEAFF. CDR3 nucleotides: TGTGCCAGCAGCTTGGGGGACAGAGGCACTGAAGCTTTCTTT.